This is a list of T cell receptor beta chains from one sample in a study of control samples from healthy donors and cancer patients. Sequencing was performed with immunoSEQ multiplex PCR; in TCRdb, only in-frame clones are kept and a portion is missing. Among about 79,000 clones listed, roughly 93% were seen once. The sample comprised PBMCs. The receptor source for this set is a woman in her thirties or forties with lung cancer. The CDR3 runs from the conserved cysteine through the conserved F or W. A D gene is named only where the DNA matches it firmly. A clone size is listed for some rows: how often the clone was seen (once, few, many), or a class if it is expanded.

>TRBD2|TRBV19|TRBJ2-7|-
TGTGCCAGTAGTGCGGGACTAGCGGGGGTTTCCTCCTACGAGCAGTACTTC
CASSAGLAGVSSYEQYF
>-|TRBV6-1|TRBJ1-1|-
TGTGCCAGCAGTGAAGTGGAGGGGCAAGGCAGAAGAGCTTTCTTT
CASSEVEGQGRRAFF
>-|TRBV27|TRBJ2-7|-
TGTGCCACCGCAGGGATCGGGGCGCGCCACGAGCAGTACTTC
CATAGIGARHEQYF
>TRBD1|TRBV5-1|TRBJ2-7|-
TGCGCCAGCAGCTTGTCTTCGGGACAGGGCCGCGAGCAGTACTTC
CASSLSSGQGREQYF
>-|TRBV13|TRBJ1-3|-
TGTGCCAGCAGCTTGAACACGGTTAGCAACACCATATATTTT
CASSLNTVSNTIYF
>TRBD1|TRBV24-1|TRBJ1-2|-
TGTGCCACCAGTGACTCGACAGGGACGGAAGGCTACACCTTC
CATSDSTGTEGYTF
>-|TRBV6-1|TRBJ2-7|-
TGTGCCAGCAGTGACGGGCCCGAGCAGTACTTC
CASSDGPEQYF
>TRBD1|TRBV3-1/TRBV3-2|TRBJ1-1|-
TGTGCCAGCAGTTCTGACAGGGGGCGAGCGTACACTGAAGCTTTCTTT
CASSSDRGRAYTEAFF
>-|TRBV19|TRBJ2-2|-
TGTGCCAGTAGCGAGGGGACGGCCACCGGGGAGCTGTTTTTT
CASSEGTATGELFF
>-|TRBV6-6|TRBJ2-1|-
TGTGCCAGCAGTGCCAGACTCGATTACAATGAGCAGTTCTTC
CASSARLDYNEQFF
>-|TRBV3-1/TRBV3-2|TRBJ1-1|-
TGTGCCAGCAGCCAAATGAGTAACACTGAAGCTTTCTTT
CASSQMSNTEAFF
>-|TRBV2|TRBJ1-5|-
TGTGCCAGCAGCGATCCGAAGGGGAATCAGCCCCAGCATTTT
CASSDPKGNQPQHF
>-|TRBV6-6|TRBJ1-4|once
TGTGCCAGCATCAGAGCAACTAATGAAAAACTGTTTTTT
CASIRATNEKLFF
>-|TRBV6-5|TRBJ1-1|-
TGTGCCAGCAGTTACCCAGGAGTGAACACTGAAGCTTTCTTT
CASSYPGVNTEAFF
>TRBD2|TRBV10-3|TRBJ2-7|-
TGTGCCATCAGTGATGTACTTGCTTCGCGGGGGGCTTACGAGCAGTACTTC
CAISDVLASRGAYEQYF
>-|TRBV5-5|TRBJ1-4|-
TGTGCCAGCAGCTTGGTACAGGCTAATGAAAAACTGTTTTTT
CASSLVQANEKLFF
>-|TRBV7-3|TRBJ2-1|few
TGTGCCAGCAGCTCCCACGGCAGGGAAGGGTACAATGAGCAGTTCTTC
CASSSHGREGYNEQFF
>-|TRBV7-9|TRBJ1-2|-
TGTGCCACCACCGGGGAAGAGGGATGGGCTGGGACTTTCAACCTCTATGGCTACACCTTC
CATTGEEGWAGTFNLYGYTF
>TRBD1|TRBV3-1/TRBV3-2|TRBJ1-6|few
TGTGCCAGCAGCGACAGGGGTAATTCACCCCTCCACTTT
CASSDRGNSPLHF
>TRBD1|TRBV5-6|TRBJ2-1|-
TGTGCCAGCAGCCCATTGGACAGGGACTACAATGAGCAGTTCTTC
CASSPLDRDYNEQFF
>-|TRBV28|TRBJ2-6|-
TGTGCCAGCAGTTTTCCCGCTCCTAAACTTGGCGACAGGCCTTCAGGGGGGGCCAACGTCCTGACTTTC
CASSFPAPKLGDRPSGGANVLTF
>TRBD1|TRBV7-3|TRBJ2-1|few
TGTGCCAGCAGACCGGGACAGGGGCATGAGCAGTTCTTC
CASRPGQGHEQFF
>-|TRBV27|TRBJ1-2|-
TGTGCCAGTTCAAGGGACCGTAGCGTTGCTAACTATGGCTACACCTTC
CASSRDRSVANYGYTF